One and the same sample provided the 30 T cell receptor beta chains below, sequenced in a study of T cell changes during pregnancy in multiple sclerosis (dated by TCRdb to between 2018 and 2020). To prepare the library, the immunoSEQ multiplex PCR assay was applied. TCRdb retrieved this table from immuneACCESS and kept in-frame rearrangements only. Not all clones are present; in checked studies, unresolved V genes account for under half, and no reason is known for the remainder. Within this sample are tens of thousands of clones, with just over 90% of them counted one time only. The ten largest clones add up to less than 2.5% of the sample. This sample comprised peripheral blood, obtained in the second trimester of pregnancy. The receptor source for this set is a female donor in good health, enrolled as a control in a pregnancy study.

This chain joins TRBV4-2 and TRBJ1-5, with unresolved D. This CDR3 comprises 13 residues. Per the germline V gene, CDR1 is LGHNA and CDR2 is YNFKEQ. V lost 5 bases and J lost 3, with 8 bases in between. The CDR3 loop reads CASSGEPNQPQHF. CDR3 DNA sequence: TGTGCCAGCAGCGGGGAGCCCAATCAGCCCCAGCATTTT.

The genes are TRBV7-3 and TRBJ1-2, with TRBD1 matching 9 bases. V shed 5 bases and J 6 bases; nucleotides not matched to a gene: 10. The length of the CDR3 is 15 residues. The germline gives CDR1 SGHTA, CDR2 FQGTGA. The chain's CDR3 is CASSPQGGDRDGYTF. The CDR3, as DNA: TGTGCCAGCAGCCCTCAGGGGGGGGACAGGGATGGCTACACCTTC.

V usage is TRBV14 and J usage is TRBJ2-7, with TRBD1 identical over 10 bases. The CDR3 consists of 14 residues. Trimming at V came to 5 bases and at J to 3 bases, leaving 4 bases not matched to a gene. Germline assignment: CDR1 SGHDN and CDR2 FVKESK. CDR3 sequence: CASSYGQGVYEQYF. DNA of the CDR3: TGTGCCAGCAGCTATGGACAGGGGGTCTACGAGCAGTACTTC.

V is TRBV4-2 and J is TRBJ2-7; tentative D call: TRBD1 (6 bases). The CDR3 covers 15 residues. Germline lookup yields CDR1 LGHNA and CDR2 YNFKEQ. V lost 0 bases, J lost 5 bases, and 14 bases lay in between. The CDR3: CASSQDLQGRNEQYF. In nucleotides, the CDR3 is TGTGCCAGCAGCCAAGATCTACAGGGTCGGAACGAGCAGTACTTC.

This clone was seen a handful of times. This chain connects TRBV6-5 to TRBJ1-6, with D hard to call. V lost 2 bases, J lost 10 bases, and 15 bases lay in between. The V gene's germline CDR1 is MNHEY and CDR2 SVGAGI. This CDR3 is built from 15 residues. CDR3 DNA: TGTGCCAGCAGTTACGATCCCCGGCGGGCCTCACCCCTCCACTTT. It translates to CASSYDPRRASPLHF.

The chain is built from TRBV28 and TRBJ1-3; 9 bases align to TRBD1. The CDR3 is 15 amino acids. Germline V gives CDR1 MDHEN, CDR2 SYDVKM. Losses at the gene ends were 5 bases for V and 4 bases for J; bases not matched to a gene: 6. This CDR3 reads CASSTTGGLGNTIYF. The CDR3 DNA sequence: TGTGCCAGCAGTACTACAGGGGGCTTGGGAAACACCATATATTTT. The variable domain in full, with the rest retrieved from reference TRBV28 and TRBJ1-3, is DVKVTQSSRYLVKRTGEKVFLECVQDMDHENMFWYRQDPGLGLRLIYFSYDVKMKEKGDIPEGYSVSREKKERFSLILESASTNQTSMYLCASSTTGGLGNTIYFGEGSWLTVV.

CDR3 DNA: TGTGCCAGCAAGGAGTACTACAATGAGCAGTTCTTC. This translates into CASKEYYNEQFF. The genes are TRBV6-1 and TRBJ2-1; D not certain. The length of the CDR3 is 12 residues. With 7 bases removed from V and 3 bases from J, the gap between germline ends came to 7 bases. CDR1 is MNHNS and CDR2 is SASEGT in the germline V gene.

The V and J genes are TRBV19 and TRBJ1-4; no definite D call. V was clipped by 0 bases and J by 8 bases, with 13 bases between them. Germline V gene data show CDR1 as LNHDA and CDR2 as SQIVND (reference sequence). CDR3 size: 15 residues. The CDR3 reads CASSIDLGFQEKLFF. The CDR3 region has the DNA TGTGCCAGTAGTATAGATCTCGGGTTCCAAGAAAAACTGTTTTTT. Drawing the rest from reference TRBV19 and TRBJ1-4, the complete variable domain is DGGITQSPKYLFRKEGQNVTLSCEQNLNHDAMYWYRQDPGQGLRLIYYSQIVNDFQKGDIAEGYSVSREKKESFPLTVTSAQKNPTAFYLCASSIDLGFQEKLFFGSGTQLSVL.

This clone came up a few times. The chain joins TRBV7-2 to TRBJ1-4; the D is unclear. The V end was cut by 0 bases, the J end by 5 bases, with 7 bases between. Germline assignment: CDR1 SGHTA and CDR2 FQGNSA. The CDR3 is 14 amino acids. CDR3 in DNA: TGTGCCAGCAGCTTAGCGATGGGCAATGAAAAACTGTTTTTT. Translation gives CASSLAMGNEKLFF.

The rearrangement links TRBV4-3 to TRBJ1-6; D not resolved. The CDR3 runs 15 residues. V lost 3 bases, J lost 0 bases, and 6 bases lay in between. The germline CDR1 and CDR2 sequences are LGHNA and YSLEER. The CDR3 loop reads CASSHTPSYNSPLHF. The CDR3 DNA follows: TGCGCCAGCAGCCATACTCCCTCCTATAATTCACCCCTCCACTTT.

This clone has a single count. This chain joins TRBV29-1 and TRBJ1-2; TRBD1 matches 7 bases. V lost 6 bases to trimming and J lost 7 bases; unmatched junction nucleotides: 8. CDR1 SQVTM and CDR2 ANQGSEA come from the germline V gene. The CDR3 runs 12 residues. CDR3 sequence (DNA): TGCAGCGTCGACAGGGAGAATTCTGGCTACACCTTC. Its protein product is CSVDRENSGYTF.

The chain has TRBV11-2 and TRBJ1-6, with unresolved D. V gave up 1 base and J gave up 7 bases, with 11 bases separating them. Germline CDR1 is SGHAT and CDR2 is FQNNGV. The CDR3 has 15 residues. The CDR3 region is CASSLAGSGNSPLHF. DNA for the CDR3: TGTGCCAGCAGCTTAGCGGGGTCGGGGAATTCACCCCTCCACTTT. Together with reference TRBV11-2 and TRBJ1-6, the CDR3 gives the full variable domain: EAGVAQSPRYKIIEKRQSVAFWCNPISGHATLYWYQQILGQGPKLLIQFQNNGVVDDSQLPKDRFSAERLKGVDSTLKIQPAKLEDSAVYLCASSLAGSGNSPLHFGNGTRLTVT.

J is TRBJ2-1 and V is TRBV9; D uncertain. V was cut by 0 bases and J by 5 bases, with 6 bases left in between. This CDR3 has 13 residues. Germline-derived CDR1 and CDR2 are SGDLS and YYNGEE. CDR3 coding DNA: TGTGCCAGCAGCGTAGATCGGGACAATGAGCAGTTCTTC. It codes for CASSVDRDNEQFF.

This sequence joins TRBV27 and TRBJ2-7; 9 nucleotides agree with TRBD1. The trim removed 0 bases at V and 3 bases at J, leaving 3 bases unmatched. The V gene's germline CDR1 is MNHEY and CDR2 SMNVEV (reference sequence). This CDR3 spans 15 amino acids. CDR3 bases: TGTGCCAGCAGTTTATCGGGGACAGGGAACTACGAGCAGTACTTC. Its translation is CASSLSGTGNYEQYF.

V usage is TRBV5-1 and J usage is TRBJ1-6; D ambiguous. The CDR3 runs 15 residues. The ends were cut back, 1 base at V and 14 bases at J, with 19 bases in the middle. Germline V gene data show CDR1 as SGHRS and CDR2 as YFSETQ. In DNA, the CDR3 is TGCGCCAGCAGCTTGAGAACGGGCGGGGATCAGACCCTCCACTTT. Protein: CASSLRTGGDQTLHF.

The chain combines TRBV29-1 with TRBJ1-4, with 10 bases that match TRBD1. Per germline, CDR1 SQVTM and CDR2 ANQGSEA. The CDR3 is made up of 13 amino acids. The CDR3 bases are TGCACTATTTCCGGGACAGGGGATGAAAAACTGTTTTTT. It specifies CTISGTGDEKLFF.

The chain couples TRBV6-5 to TRBJ2-1; weak D call: TRBD2 (5 bases). The CDR3 spans 12 residues. Trimming left V 8 bases short and J 5 bases short, with 10 bases between. The germline V gene encodes CDR1 MNHEY and CDR2 SVGAGI. CDR3 in amino acids: CASLAWNNEQFF. The CDR3 nucleotides are TGTGCCAGCCTAGCCTGGAACAATGAGCAGTTCTTC.

The V and J genes are TRBV5-1 and TRBJ2-1, with 7 bases matching TRBD2. Germline values: CDR1 SGHRS, CDR2 YFSETQ. Trimming removed 3 bases from V and 7 bases from J; junction bases left unmatched: 7. This CDR3 region has 14 residues. CDR3 bases: TGCGCCAGCAGCTCCGGGACTACTGGGAATGAGCAGTTCTTC. Amino acids: CASSSGTTGNEQFF. The whole variable domain, remainder taken from reference TRBV5-1 and TRBJ2-1, is KAGVTQTPRYLIKTRGQQVTLSCSPISGHRSVSWYQQTPGQGLQFLFEYFSETQRNKGNFPGRFSGRQFSNSRSEMNVSTLELGDSALYLCASSSGTTGNEQFFGPGTRLTVL.

The CDR3: CASSPRHRETQYF. The CDR3 coding sequence is TGTGCCAGCAGCCCCCGCCATAGAGAGACCCAGTACTTC. This chain uses TRBV7-2 with TRBJ2-5; no reliable D call. CDR3 size: 13 residues. CDR1 and CDR2 from the germline V gene are SGHTA and FQGNSA. Trimming pared 5 bases from V and 4 bases from J, leaving 11 bases between.

The J gene is TRBJ1-5, the V gene TRBV30; the D is unclear. Trimming removed 3 bases from V and 2 bases from J, with 17 bases in between. This CDR3 is built from 16 residues. Germline V gives CDR1 GTSNPN, CDR2 SVGIG (reference sequence). CDR3 sequence reads: CAWRVGRRSGNQPQHF. Here the CDR3 DNA reads TGTGCCTGGAGAGTAGGGAGACGTTCTGGCAATCAGCCCCAGCATTTT. The complete variable domain, with remaining parts taken from reference TRBV30 and TRBJ1-5, reads SQTIHQWPATLVQPVGSPLSLECTVEGTSNPNLYWYRQAAGRGLQLLFYSVGIGQISSEVPQNLSASRPQDRQFILSSKKLLLSDSGFYLCAWRVGRRSGNQPQHFGDGTRLSIL.

The chain employs TRBV6-6 and TRBJ2-5; weak D call: TRBD2 (6 bases). This CDR3 contains 14 residues. The germline V and J ends were trimmed by 0 bases and 5 bases, with 10 bases remaining between them. Germline V gene sequence: CDR1 MNHNY, CDR2 SVGAGI (reference sequence). CDR3 protein: CASSYSAAGETQYF. CDR3 DNA: TGTGCCAGCAGTTACTCAGCGGCGGGGGAGACCCAGTACTTC.

V gene TRBV28 combines with J gene TRBJ1-2; D call uncertain. The CDR3 covers 12 residues. Germline assignment: CDR1 MDHEN and CDR2 SYDVKM. V gave up 6 bases and J gave up 8 bases, with 13 bases separating them. The CDR3 bases are TGTGCCAGCAGGGCAGGTGGCGGGGGCTACACCTTC. It specifies CASRAGGGGYTF.

The gene calls are TRBV11-2 and TRBJ1-2, with TRBD1 matching over 7 bases. Unmatched junction bases numbered 8, after V lost 1 base and J lost 6 bases. Germline V lookup: CDR1 SGHAT, CDR2 FQNNGV. The CDR3 runs 15 residues. Here the CDR3 DNA reads TGTGCCAGCAGCTTAGTACACAGGGGAGGAGATGGCTACACCTTC. Its translation is CASSLVHRGGDGYTF.

The V and J genes are TRBV12-5 and TRBJ1-5; the match to TRBD1 covers 10 bases. The CDR3 is 17 amino acids. Germline values: CDR1 LGHNT, CDR2 FRNRAP. V lost 8 bases to trimming and J lost 8 bases; unmatched junction nucleotides: 18. The CDR3 loop is CASSPRQGANGVEPQHF. CDR3 in DNA: TGTGCTAGTTCTCCCCGACAGGGGGCTAATGGAGTGGAGCCCCAGCATTTT.

The chain recombines TRBV7-2 with TRBJ2-3; 12 bases are shared with TRBD2. With 1 base clipped from V and 8 bases from J, the junction kept 4 bases outside the gene matches. CDR1 and CDR2 (germline): SGHTA, FQGNSA. This CDR3 has 15 amino acids. Here the CDR3 DNA reads TGTGCCAGCAGCTTAGAAACTAGCGGGGGGCCTACGCAGTATTTT. This encodes CASSLETSGGPTQYF.

V is TRBV4-3 and J is TRBJ1-1; TRBD1 might be the D (6 bases). The CDR3 extends over 14 amino acids. The V and J ends lost 3 bases and 1 base respectively, with 9 bases between them. Germline loops: CDR1 LGHNA, CDR2 YSLEER. The CDR3 protein is CASSHWTENTEAFF. CDR3 DNA sequence: TGCGCCAGCAGCCACTGGACAGAGAACACTGAAGCTTTCTTT.

The chain has TRBV4-1 and TRBJ2-1, with 8 bases matching TRBD1. The junction had 4 bases not matched to a gene; V was cut back by 2 bases and J by 4 bases. The CDR3 sequence is 15 residues long. CDR1 and CDR2 from the germline V gene are MGHRA and YSYEKL. The CDR3, as DNA: TGCGCCAGCAGCCAACCCCGGGACAGGTACAATGAGCAGTTCTTC. Encoded protein: CASSQPRDRYNEQFF.

This sequence joins TRBV4-3 and TRBJ2-1; 8 bases map to TRBD1. Germline V CDR1 and CDR2: LGHNA, YSLEER. V gave up 0 bases and J gave up 4 bases; unmatched junction bases: 8. The CDR3 is 17 residues long. CDR3: CASSQDLDREMYNEQFF. The CDR3 DNA is TGCGCCAGCAGCCAAGATCTGGACAGGGAAATGTACAATGAGCAGTTCTTC.

The chain carries TRBV2 and TRBJ1-5; D perhaps matches TRBD1 (6 bases). Germline values: CDR1 SNHLY, CDR2 FYNNEI. Trimming took 6 bases from V and 0 from J, leaving 9 bases between them. The CDR3 covers 14 residues. In nucleotides, the CDR3 is TGTGCCAGCAGCGGACAGTATAGCAATCAGCCCCAGCATTTT. This sequence encodes CASSGQYSNQPQHF.

The J gene is TRBJ2-1, the V gene TRBV2; a weak D match, TRBD1 (6 bases). The CDR3 is 12 amino acids. CDR1 SNHLY and CDR2 FYNNEI come from the germline V gene. Trimming took off 7 bases at V and 8 bases at J, with 12 bases between the two ends. The chain's CDR3 is CASTGDQDEQFF. CDR3 in DNA: TGTGCCAGCACAGGGGACCAGGATGAGCAGTTCTTC. The full variable domain, its missing parts supplied by reference TRBV2 and TRBJ2-1, is EPEVTQTPSHQVTQMGQEVILRCVPISNHLYFYWYRQILGQKVEFLVSFYNNEISEKSEIFDDQFSVERPDGSNFTLKIRSTKLEDSAMYFCASTGDQDEQFFGPGTRLTVL.